What follows are 28 T cell receptor beta chains derived from one specimen sequenced in a study of blood T cell repertoires in COVID-19. TCRdb keeps only in-frame clones here, not all; method: immunoSEQ multiplex PCR. The sample has over 140,000 clones; roughly 76% are singletons. The sequenced material came from peripheral blood. The receptor set was obtained from a woman aged 45-59 years with active or convalescent COVID-19.

The chain joins TRBV29-1 to TRBJ2-6; a possible D gene is TRBD1 (6 bases). Germline loops: CDR1 SQVTM, CDR2 ANQGSEA. The V end was cut by 4 bases, the J end by 0 bases, with 10 bases between. The length of the CDR3 is 15 residues. CDR3 in amino acids: CSVVGGVSGANVLTF. The CDR3 bases are TGCAGCGTTGTTGGGGGCGTCTCTGGGGCCAACGTCCTGACTTTC.

V gene TRBV29-1 combines with J gene TRBJ2-1, with 10 nucleotides matching TRBD2. Germline lookup yields CDR1 SQVTM and CDR2 ANQGSEA. The CDR3 totals 13 residues. After removal of 8 bases from V and 9 bases from J, the junction contained 10 bases not matched to a gene. The CDR3 here is CSLRPTSGSEQFF. CDR3 in DNA: TGCAGCTTACGCCCGACTAGCGGGTCTGAGCAGTTCTTC.

The chain employs TRBV14 and TRBJ1-2; 9 bases are a match to TRBD1. The J segment lost 8 bases and the V segment lost 4 bases, leaving 8 bases of the junction unmatched. Germline values: CDR1 SGHDN, CDR2 FVKESK. The CDR3 has 14 amino acids. The CDR3 DNA sequence: TGTGCCAGCAGCCGGGACAGGGCCCTTACCGGCTACACCTTC. This codes for CASSRDRALTGYTF.

The CDR3 spells CASRDNQGDTQYF. DNA for the CDR3: TGTGCCAGCAGGGACAATCAGGGAGATACGCAGTATTTT. The chain employs TRBV6-4 and TRBJ2-3; D may be TRBD1 (5 bases). The ends were cut back, 6 bases at V and 5 bases at J, with 12 bases in the middle. The CDR3 totals 13 residues. Per the germline V gene, CDR1 is MRHNA and CDR2 is SNTAGT.

CDR3 loop: CASSPGQPSTDTQYF. In DNA form, the CDR3 reads TGCGCCAGCAGCCCAGGACAACCTAGCACAGATACGCAGTATTTT. The chain joins TRBV5-1 to TRBJ2-3; maybe TRBD1 (5 bases). The CDR3 length is 15 residues. V lost 4 bases and J lost 0, with 12 bases in between. From germline, CDR1 is SGHRS and CDR2 YFSETQ.

The chain has TRBV7-9 and TRBJ1-5; D is uncertain. This CDR3 is 12 amino acids long. The V end was cut by 3 bases, the J end by 3 bases, with 3 bases between. In germline, CDR1 is SEHNR, CDR2 FQNEAQ (reference sequence). The CDR3: CASSFLNQPQHF. CDR3 nucleotide sequence: TGTGCCAGCAGCTTTCTCAATCAGCCCCAGCATTTT.

This clone was picked up a small number of times. This rearrangement joins TRBV7-2 to TRBJ2-1, with TRBD1 matching 9 bases. The germline V gene has CDR1 SGHTA and CDR2 FQGNSA. The CDR3 covers 15 residues. Germline trimming cut 6 bases from V and 5 bases from J; bases unmatched to any gene: 8. As DNA, the CDR3 is TGTGCCAGCAGTTGGACAGGGGATTCCGACAATGAGCAGTTCTTC. This codes for CASSWTGDSDNEQFF. Combining the CDR3 with reference TRBV7-2 and TRBJ2-1 gives the whole variable domain GAGVSQSPSNKVTEKGKDVELRCDPISGHTALYWYRQSLGQGLEFLIYFQGNSAPDKSGLPSDRFSAERTGGSVSTLTIQRTQQEDSAVYLCASSWTGDSDNEQFFGPGTRLTVL.

The chain uses TRBV3-1 (or the pseudogene TRBV3-2) and TRBJ2-3; TRBD2 matches at 14 bases. The CDR3 length is 22 residues. The germline V gene has CDR1 LGHDT and CDR2 YNNKEL (reference sequence). V lost 4 bases, J lost 0 bases, and 18 bases stayed unmatched. CDR3 DNA sequence: TGTGCCAGCAGCCTCCCACTGGGGGTCGGACTAGCGGGGGGCGGAAGCACAGATACGCAGTATTTT. Its translation: CASSLPLGVGLAGGGSTDTQYF.

V usage is TRBV12-3 or TRBV12-4 and J usage is TRBJ1-1, with D maybe TRBD1 (6 bases). Trimming shortened V by 6 bases and J by 7 bases, and 15 bases separated the two germline ends. The CDR3 runs to 13 residues. CDR3 bases: TGTGCCAGCAGGGGGGCAGGGAGCGGTGAAGCTTTCTTT. It yields the protein CASRGAGSGEAFF.

The chain is built from TRBV9 and TRBJ2-1, with a possible D match to TRBD2 (7 bases). The CDR3 length is 14 residues. V lost 2 bases and J 8 bases, leaving 14 bases between the germline ends. Germline assignment: CDR1 SGDLS and CDR2 YYNGEE. The CDR3 is CASSVGGASYEQFF. The CDR3 bases are TGTGCCAGCAGCGTTGGGGGGGCGAGCTATGAGCAGTTCTTC.

This sequence joins TRBV6-2 or TRBV6-3 and TRBJ2-2; possible D gene TRBD2, 6 bases. CDR3 length equals 17 residues. Germline-derived CDR1 and CDR2 are MNHEY and SVGEGT. Trimming took 0 bases from V and 0 from J, leaving 11 bases between them. This CDR3 is CASSYSGGKANTGELFF. The CDR3, as DNA: TGTGCCAGCAGTTACTCTGGAGGGAAGGCGAACACCGGGGAGCTGTTTTTT.

In this sample, this clone turned up once. CDR3 nucleotides: TGTGCCAGCAGCTTAAGTAGGGACTTCGGGGAGCAGTACTTC. Its translation: CASSLSRDFGEQYF. This chain uses TRBV7-2 with TRBJ2-7, with D perhaps TRBD2 (6 bases). The CDR3 has 14 amino acids. CDR1 and CDR2 (germline): SGHTA, FQGNSA. Trimming took 2 bases from V and 7 from J, leaving 15 bases between them.

This chain uses TRBV2 with TRBJ2-2; 8 nucleotides align to TRBD2. Germline lookup yields CDR1 SNHLY and CDR2 FYNNEI. This CDR3 is built from 19 residues. Germline trimming cut 0 bases from V and 1 base from J; bases unmatched to any gene: 10. CDR3 bases: TGTGCCAGCAGTGAAGCGCTTCCGGGGGGGAGGAGGAACACCGGGGAGCTGTTTTTT. Its protein is CASSEALPGGRRNTGELFF.

The gene calls are TRBV5-1 and TRBJ1-2, with TRBD1 identical over 8 bases. The CDR3 runs to 13 residues. After removal of 4 bases from V and 6 bases from J, the junction contained 5 bases not matched to a gene. CDR1 is SGHRS and CDR2 is YFSETQ in the germline V gene. In DNA, the CDR3 is TGCGCCAGCAGCCCCAGGGGGCCTGATGGCTACACCTTC. It encodes CASSPRGPDGYTF. The full variable domain, with the rest looked up from reference TRBV5-1 and TRBJ1-2, is KAGVTQTPRYLIKTRGQQVTLSCSPISGHRSVSWYQQTPGQGLQFLFEYFSETQRNKGNFPGRFSGRQFSNSRSEMNVSTLELGDSALYLCASSPRGPDGYTFGSGTRLTVV.

The CDR3 coding sequence is TGTGCCATAGCCGGGACAGGGAACACTGAAGCTTTCTTT. Protein product: CAIAGTGNTEAFF. The V call is TRBV10-3, the J call TRBJ1-1, with 8 nucleotides matching TRBD1. The CDR3 sequence is 13 residues long. Germline V lookup: CDR1 ENHRY, CDR2 SYGVKD. Trimming took 9 bases from V and 1 from J; bases not matched to a gene: 4.

The rearrangement uses TRBV10-3 and TRBJ1-1, with 8 bases identical to TRBD1. Germline assignment: CDR1 ENHRY and CDR2 SYGVKD. The CDR3 runs to 13 residues. J was trimmed by 0 bases and V by 8 bases; bases with no gene match: 2. The CDR3 nucleotides are TGTGCCATCGGACAGGGTCTGAACACTGAAGCTTTCTTT. This encodes CAIGQGLNTEAFF.

This sequence joins TRBV3-1 (or the pseudogene TRBV3-2) and TRBJ2-7; TRBD2 might be the D (5 bases). CDR1 is LGHDT, CDR2 YNNKEL, per germline (reference sequence). The CDR3 sequence is 16 residues long. Trimming took off 0 bases at V and 2 bases at J, with 14 bases between the two ends. The CDR3, as DNA: TGTGCCAGCAGCCAAGATCTCCAGCGGAGAACCTACGAGCAGTACTTC. It specifies CASSQDLQRRTYEQYF.

The V and J genes are TRBV4-2 and TRBJ2-1, with 14 bases matching TRBD2. In germline, CDR1 is LGHNA, CDR2 YNFKEQ. The CDR3 extends over 18 amino acids. Trimming at V came to 6 bases and at J to 7 bases, leaving 14 bases not matched to a gene. This CDR3 reads CASSRSPDRTSGGNEQFF. CDR3 nucleotides: TGTGCCAGCAGTCGCTCCCCTGACAGGACTAGCGGGGGGAATGAGCAGTTCTTC.

As regards this clone: This sample also contains other DNA sequences that code for the same CDR3. The J gene is TRBJ1-5, the V gene TRBV30, with TRBD1 matching over 10 bases. The CDR3 runs to 15 residues. Germline V gene lookup returns CDR1 GTSNPN and CDR2 SVGIG (reference sequence). J lost 3 bases, V lost 5 bases, and 7 bases had no gene match. This CDR3 is CAWSDRGLYNQPQHF. The CDR3 DNA is TGTGCCTGGTCAGACAGGGGGCTGTACAATCAGCCCCAGCATTTT.

The chain is built from TRBV11-2 and TRBJ2-1; 7 bases map to TRBD2. Looked up from germline, CDR1 is SGHAT and CDR2 is FQNNGV. This CDR3 has 17 amino acids. Trimming at V came to 2 bases and at J to 5 bases, leaving 12 bases not matched to a gene. CDR3 nucleotides: TGTGCCAGCAGCTTATCGGGGGAGGGCCCGTTCGACAATGAGCAGTTCTTC. Its protein product is CASSLSGEGPFDNEQFF.

This clone was seen a handful of times. The rearrangement joins TRBV5-1 to TRBJ1-6; TRBD1 might be the D (5 bases). The CDR3 has 15 amino acids. The germline CDR1 and CDR2 sequences are SGHRS and YFSETQ. Trimming removed 0 bases at V and 5 bases at J, with 9 bases between. The CDR3 bases are TGCGCCAGCAGCTTGGATGGGGCAGATAATTCACCCCTCCACTTT. Translated, it gives CASSLDGADNSPLHF. The whole variable domain, remainder taken from reference TRBV5-1 and TRBJ1-6, is KAGVTQTPRYLIKTRGQQVTLSCSPISGHRSVSWYQQTPGQGLQFLFEYFSETQRNKGNFPGRFSGRQFSNSRSEMNVSTLELGDSALYLCASSLDGADNSPLHFGNGTRLTVT.

The chain is built from TRBV2 and TRBJ1-3; maybe TRBD1 (5 bases). The CDR3 has 13 amino acids. The germline V and J ends were trimmed by 6 bases and 0 bases, with 6 bases remaining between them. Germline V gene lookup returns CDR1 SNHLY and CDR2 FYNNEI. The CDR3 DNA sequence: TGTGCCAGCAGGACAGCCTCTGGAAACACCATATATTTT. Translating gives CASRTASGNTIYF.

This chain links TRBV18 with TRBJ1-6, with D possibly being TRBD1 (5 bases). This CDR3 has 15 amino acids. Trimming removed 2 bases at V and 9 bases at J, with 14 bases between. Per the germline V gene, CDR1 is KGHSH and CDR2 is LQKENI. The chain's CDR3 is CASSPSGLGASPLHF. The CDR3 DNA reads TGTGCCAGCTCACCATCGGGACTCGGGGCTTCACCCCTCCACTTT.

The rearrangement uses TRBV30 and TRBJ2-3; 9 bases match TRBD2. Germline-derived CDR1 and CDR2 are GTSNPN and SVGIG (reference sequence). The trim removed 0 bases at V and 1 base at J, leaving 5 bases unmatched. This CDR3 is 16 amino acids long. CDR3 protein: CAWSVRLAARTDTQYF. DNA of the CDR3: TGTGCCTGGAGTGTACGACTAGCGGCCCGCACAGATACGCAGTATTTT.

V and J are TRBV5-4 and TRBJ2-3; D is perhaps TRBD2 (6 bases). The germline CDR1 and CDR2 sequences are SGHNT and YYREEE (reference sequence). The CDR3 totals 15 residues. Trimming removed 0 bases from V and 2 bases from J, with 10 bases in between. The CDR3 loop is CASSLGGTLTDTQYF. The CDR3 region has the DNA TGTGCCAGCAGCTTGGGAGGGACTCTCACAGATACGCAGTATTTT.

The V call is TRBV5-1, the J call TRBJ1-4; D unclear. Trimming shortened V by 4 bases and J by 3 bases, and 16 bases separated the two germline ends. CDR1 is SGHRS and CDR2 is YFSETQ in the germline V gene. The CDR3 sequence is 16 residues long. CDR3 bases: TGCGCCAGCAGCGCTGGAGGCGGATCTTCTAATGAAAAACTGTTTTTT. This translates into CASSAGGGSSNEKLFF.

V usage is TRBV5-1 and J usage is TRBJ1-1, with D uncertain. CDR1 SGHRS and CDR2 YFSETQ come from the germline V gene. Trimming took 1 base from V and 1 from J, leaving 8 bases between them. CDR3 length: 14 residues. CDR3 DNA sequence: TGCGCCAGCAGCTTGTCCGCTACGAACACTGAAGCTTTCTTT. Translation: CASSLSATNTEAFF.

This clone was seen just once. The V and J genes are TRBV12-3 or TRBV12-4 and TRBJ2-1, with TRBD1 identical over 9 bases. CDR3 length: 13 amino acids. The V gene end was trimmed by 5 bases and the J gene end by 8 bases; junction bases not matched to a gene: 4. CDR3 residues: CASSPGQGHEQFF. CDR3 nucleotide sequence: TGTGCCAGCAGTCCAGGACAGGGGCATGAGCAGTTCTTC.